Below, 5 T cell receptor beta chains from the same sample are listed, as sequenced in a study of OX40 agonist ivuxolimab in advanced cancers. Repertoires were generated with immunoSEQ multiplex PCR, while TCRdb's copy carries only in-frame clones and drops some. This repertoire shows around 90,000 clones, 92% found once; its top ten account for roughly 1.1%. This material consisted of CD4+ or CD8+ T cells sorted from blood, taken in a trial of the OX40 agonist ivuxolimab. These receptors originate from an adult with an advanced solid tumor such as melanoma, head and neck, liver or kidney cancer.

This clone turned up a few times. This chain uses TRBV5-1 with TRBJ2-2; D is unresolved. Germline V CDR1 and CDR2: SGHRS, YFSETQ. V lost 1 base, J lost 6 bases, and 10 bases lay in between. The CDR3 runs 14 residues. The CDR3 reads CASSLKSTPGELFF. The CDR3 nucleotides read TGCGCCAGCAGCTTGAAGTCCACACCCGGGGAGCTGTTTTTT.

This chain's CDR3 is CASSLGAGGNTIYF. The CDR3 nucleotides are TGTGCCAGCAGCTTAGGGGCAGGGGGAAACACCATATATTTT. The rearrangement links TRBV7-8 to TRBJ1-3; maybe TRBD1 (5 bases). The V end lost 1 base, the J end lost 4 bases, and 8 bases lay between the germline ends. The CDR3 runs to 14 residues. Germline V gene data show CDR1 as SGHVS and CDR2 as FQNEAQ.

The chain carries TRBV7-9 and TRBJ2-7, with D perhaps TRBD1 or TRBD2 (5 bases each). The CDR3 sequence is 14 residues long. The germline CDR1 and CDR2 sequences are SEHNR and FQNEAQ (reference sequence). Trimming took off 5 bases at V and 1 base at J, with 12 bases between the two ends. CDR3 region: CASSLSGQSYEQYF. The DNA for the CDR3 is TGTGCCAGCAGCCTATCGGGGCAGTCCTACGAGCAGTACTTC.

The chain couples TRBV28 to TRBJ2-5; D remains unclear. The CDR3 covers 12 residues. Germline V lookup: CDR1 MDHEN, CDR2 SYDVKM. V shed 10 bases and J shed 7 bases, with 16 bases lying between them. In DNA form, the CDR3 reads TGTGCCACCTCTCTTAGTTGGGGGACCCAGTACTTC. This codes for CATSLSWGTQYF.

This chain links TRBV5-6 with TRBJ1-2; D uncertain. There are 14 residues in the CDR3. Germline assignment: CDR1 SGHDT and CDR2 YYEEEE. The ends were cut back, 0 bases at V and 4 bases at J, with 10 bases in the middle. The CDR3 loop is CASSLGGLGYGYTF. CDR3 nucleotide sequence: TGTGCCAGCAGCTTGGGAGGGTTAGGCTATGGCTACACCTTC. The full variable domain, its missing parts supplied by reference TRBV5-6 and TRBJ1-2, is DAGVTQSPTHLIKTRGQQVTLRCSPKSGHDTVSWYQQALGQGPQFIFQYYEEEERQRGNFPDRFSGHQFPNYSSELNVNALLLGDSALYLCASSLGGLGYGYTFGSGTRLTVV.